A single sample is the source of the 19 T cell receptor beta chains below, sequenced in a study of glioma-infiltrating T cells after dendritic cell vaccination. Sequencing used immunoSEQ multiplex PCR; TCRdb keeps in-frame clones, though not all of them. This table holds 35,000 to 40,000 clones, 70% to 85% found once. The starting material was blood, obtained before dendritic cell vaccination. These receptors originate from a human donor with glioblastoma.

The rearrangement joins TRBV11-3 to TRBJ2-3, with D possibly matching TRBD2 (6 bases). The V gene's germline CDR1 is SGHNT and CDR2 YENEEA. This CDR3 region has 14 residues. V gave up 5 bases and J gave up 4 bases, with 13 bases separating them. The CDR3 region is CASSAHSGADTQYF. The DNA for the CDR3 is TGTGCCAGCAGCGCCCATAGCGGTGCAGATACGCAGTATTTT.

This rearrangement joins TRBV5-6 to TRBJ1-5; D is possibly TRBD1 (5 bases). Looked up from germline, CDR1 is SGHDT and CDR2 is YYEEEE. Trimming took off 0 bases at V and 5 bases at J, with 12 bases between the two ends. This CDR3 contains 15 residues. CDR3 DNA: TGTGCCAGCAGCTTGGGTCCAGGGCGCGATCAGCCCCAGCATTTT. Protein sequence: CASSLGPGRDQPQHF.

V is TRBV7-2 and J is TRBJ2-7; TRBD1 matches at 8 bases. Germline CDR1 reads SGHTA; CDR2 reads FQGNSA. The ends lost 3 bases at V and 0 bases at J; junction bases unmatched: 1. The CDR3 is 14 residues long. CDR3 sequence reads: CASSFTGGSYEQYF. DNA of the CDR3: TGTGCCAGCAGCTTCACAGGGGGCTCCTACGAGCAGTACTTC.

The chain uses TRBV5-1 and TRBJ1-1; D unresolved. CDR3 length equals 14 residues. The germline V gene has CDR1 SGHRS and CDR2 YFSETQ. V lost 0 bases and J lost 3, with 9 bases in between. DNA of the CDR3: TGCGCCAGCAGCTTGGCGGGGTCGGACACTGAAGCTTTCTTT. It translates to CASSLAGSDTEAFF.

The chain links TRBV2 to TRBJ2-1; 7 nucleotides align to TRBD1. The ends lost 4 bases at V and 7 bases at J; junction bases unmatched: 1. Per the germline V gene, CDR1 is SNHLY and CDR2 is FYNNEI. This CDR3 region has 12 residues. The CDR3 reads CASSAGGNEQFF. The DNA for the CDR3 is TGTGCCAGCAGTGCAGGGGGTAATGAGCAGTTCTTC. Full variable domain (rest looked up from reference TRBV2 and TRBJ2-1): EPEVTQTPSHQVTQMGQEVILRCVPISNHLYFYWYRQILGQKVEFLVSFYNNEISEKSEIFDDQFSVERPDGSNFTLKIRSTKLEDSAMYFCASSAGGNEQFFGPGTRLTVL.

The gene calls are TRBV5-6 and TRBJ1-6; TRBD1 matches 7 bases. Germline loops: CDR1 SGHDT, CDR2 YYEEEE. The CDR3 totals 19 residues. The junction had 20 bases not matched to a gene; V was cut back by 4 bases and J by 7 bases. The chain's CDR3 is CASSGDQTTAGTDNSPLHF. In DNA, the CDR3 is TGTGCCAGCAGCGGAGATCAGACCACGGCCGGGACAGACAATTCACCCCTCCACTTT. Looking up the rest from reference TRBV5-6 and TRBJ1-6 gives the full variable domain: DAGVTQSPTHLIKTRGQQVTLRCSPKSGHDTVSWYQQALGQGPQFIFQYYEEEERQRGNFPDRFSGHQFPNYSSELNVNALLLGDSALYLCASSGDQTTAGTDNSPLHFGNGTRLTVT.

The chain joins TRBV25-1 to TRBJ2-3; TRBD1 might be the D (6 bases). The CDR3 sequence is 18 residues long. The germline V gene has CDR1 MGHDK and CDR2 SYGVNS. V was shortened by 4 bases and J by 0 bases, with 20 bases between the two germline ends. The DNA of the CDR3 is TGTGCCAGCAGTGGCCACCTATCGGGACAAGCGAGCACAGATACGCAGTATTTT. Protein product: CASSGHLSGQASTDTQYF.

The genes are TRBV4-1 and TRBJ2-7; TRBD1 might be the D (6 bases). The CDR3 contains 15 residues. Germline loops: CDR1 MGHRA, CDR2 YSYEKL. Trimming pared 1 base from V and 1 base from J, leaving 11 bases between. The DNA of the CDR3 is TGCGCCAGCAGCCAAGTCGGTCAGGGGTCCTACGAGCAGTACTTC. It translates to CASSQVGQGSYEQYF.

The chain is built from TRBV5-5 and TRBJ2-3; D may be TRBD2 (6 bases). This CDR3 is 16 amino acids long. V was pared by 4 bases and J by 0 bases, with 15 bases between. The germline gives CDR1 SGHKS, CDR2 YYEKEE (reference sequence). CDR3 sequence: CASSAIPGLSTDTQYF. The DNA for the CDR3 is TGTGCCAGCAGCGCAATACCGGGACTTAGCACAGATACGCAGTATTTT.

This clone was seen only once. The genes are TRBV6-1 and TRBJ1-2; D unclear. Trimming took 3 bases from V and 3 from J, leaving 11 bases between them. From germline, CDR1 is MNHNS and CDR2 SASEGT. The CDR3 is 14 amino acids. CDR3 sequence reads: CASSDIGGDYGYTF. The CDR3 region has the DNA TGTGCCAGCAGTGATATTGGCGGGGACTATGGCTACACCTTC.

The chain links TRBV27 to TRBJ1-5, with TRBD1 matching over 11 bases. Per germline, CDR1 MNHEY and CDR2 SMNVEV (reference sequence). V shed 0 bases, J shed 7 bases, and the junction held 5 bases outside the gene matches. The CDR3 extends over 16 amino acids. The CDR3 spells CASSLSSGQGAQPQHF. CDR3 nucleotides: TGTGCCAGCAGTTTATCGTCCGGACAGGGGGCCCAGCCCCAGCATTTT.

V is TRBV6-5 and J is TRBJ2-5, with D possibly being TRBD1 (6 bases). Germline V CDR1 and CDR2: MNHEY, SVGAGI. CDR3 length equals 13 residues. V was shortened by 7 bases and J by 6 bases, with 15 bases between the two germline ends. CDR3 in DNA: TGTGCCAGCACCCACAGGGCCATACAGACCCAGTACTTC. It translates to CASTHRAIQTQYF.

The chain links TRBV5-6 to TRBJ2-7, with a tentative D call TRBD1 (6 bases). Trimming removed 4 bases from V and 0 bases from J, with 17 bases in between. The V gene's germline CDR1 is SGHDT and CDR2 YYEEEE. The CDR3 contains 16 residues. CDR3 bases: TGTGCCAGCAGCCCGGGGAGTGGGGGCTACTCCTACGAGCAGTACTTC. This gives the protein CASSPGSGGYSYEQYF.

This clone was counted between two and nine times. The rearrangement uses TRBV7-9 and TRBJ1-4; D unclear. The CDR3 runs 15 residues. Per germline, CDR1 SEHNR and CDR2 FQNEAQ (reference sequence). The germline V and J ends were trimmed by 4 bases and 3 bases, with 12 bases remaining between them. The CDR3: CASSSYRDPNEKLFF. The CDR3 DNA is TGTGCCAGCAGCTCCTACAGAGACCCTAATGAAAAACTGTTTTTT.

The gene calls are TRBV28 and TRBJ1-2, with D uncertain. The germline gives CDR1 MDHEN, CDR2 SYDVKM. The CDR3 is made up of 12 amino acids. The germline V and J ends were trimmed by 5 bases and 5 bases, with 9 bases remaining between them. The CDR3 reads CASSLLSYGYTF. The CDR3 nucleotides read TGTGCCAGCAGTCTACTCTCATATGGCTACACCTTC.

In its sample, this clone was seen once. The chain is built from TRBV5-1 and TRBJ2-5; a weak D match, TRBD1 (6 bases). V was cut by 0 bases and J by 5 bases, with 17 bases left in between. The CDR3 has 16 amino acids. Germline V gives CDR1 SGHRS, CDR2 YFSETQ. The CDR3 loop is CASSLGPGEVRETQYF. The CDR3 region has the DNA TGCGCCAGCAGCTTGGGGCCAGGGGAAGTTCGGGAGACCCAGTACTTC.

The chain joins TRBV6-6 to TRBJ2-2; D is unresolved. Looked up from germline, CDR1 is MNHNY and CDR2 is SVGAGI (reference sequence). The CDR3 length is 16 residues. Trimming left V 1 base short and J 2 bases short, with 11 bases between. The chain's CDR3 is CASSYLAADNTGELFF. As DNA, the CDR3 is TGTGCCAGCAGTTACTTGGCGGCAGACAACACCGGGGAGCTGTTTTTT.

This sequence joins TRBV5-3 and TRBJ1-5; weak D call: TRBD1 (5 bases). TRBV5-3 has ORF status, its function being uncertain. The CDR3 extends over 16 amino acids. V lost 1 base and J 0 bases, leaving 11 bases between the germline ends. The CDR3 sequence is CARSLWGGVSNQPQHF. The CDR3 DNA reads as TGTGCCAGAAGCTTGTGGGGGGGGGTTAGCAATCAGCCCCAGCATTTT.

The chain couples TRBV5-1 to TRBJ2-3; possible D gene TRBD2, 6 bases. From germline, CDR1 is SGHRS and CDR2 YFSETQ. There are 15 residues in the CDR3. V was shortened by 7 bases and J by 0 bases, with 15 bases between the two germline ends. CDR3 loop: CASSIGRGSTDTQYF. The CDR3 DNA reads as TGCGCCAGCTCTATCGGGCGGGGTAGCACAGATACGCAGTATTTT. Full variable domain (outside the CDR3, taken from reference TRBV5-1 and TRBJ2-3): KAGVTQTPRYLIKTRGQQVTLSCSPISGHRSVSWYQQTPGQGLQFLFEYFSETQRNKGNFPGRFSGRQFSNSRSEMNVSTLELGDSALYLCASSIGRGSTDTQYFGPGTRLTVL.